One and the same sample provided the 10 T cell receptor beta chains below, sequenced in a study of patients and donors after allogeneic stem cell transplantation. Via MiXCR, TCRdb re-called the RT-PCR reads, giving one row per CDR3 protein. The repertoire includes about a million distinct CDR3 sequences, over 15% of them detected once, and around 6% sits in the top ten. The sample was blood, either unsorted or a sorted T cell fraction (not recorded which). Receptors were obtained from a human donor who was either an allogeneic HSCT recipient or a stem cell or donor lymphocyte infusion donor (not recorded which). It is not recorded whose cells these are; they may come from a transplant donor.

V is TRBV10-3 and J is TRBJ2-7; D is perhaps TRBD1 (5 bases). V was cut by 2 bases and J by 2 bases, with 13 bases left in between. In germline, CDR1 is ENHRY, CDR2 SYGVKD. This CDR3 has 15 amino acids. The CDR3 sequence is CAISEPRDSPYEQYF. CDR3 DNA sequence: TGTGCCATCAGTGAGCCACGAGACAGCCCCTACGAGCAGTACTTC.

This clonotype was recorded at least ten times. V and J are TRBV12-3 or TRBV12-4 and TRBJ1-1, with no clear D. Trimming removed 3 bases from V and 2 bases from J, with 10 bases in between. The CDR3 runs 14 residues. The CDR3 DNA is TGTGCCAGCAGTTTCGGGTCCCCTAACACTGAAGCTTTCTTT. Translation gives CASSFGSPNTEAFF.

The V call is TRBV4-1, the J call TRBJ1-2; TRBD1 is a possible D gene (6 bases). V lost 1 base and J lost 8, with 14 bases in between. The V gene's germline CDR1 is MGHRA and CDR2 YSYEKL. CDR3 length equals 14 residues. CDR3 coding DNA: TGCGCCAGCAGCCAAGGAGGGGGTCCGGCAGGCTACACCTTC. It yields the protein CASSQGGGPAGYTF.

This clonotype came up a few times. J is TRBJ2-5 and V is TRBV12-3 or TRBV12-4; D unresolved. Trimming took off 3 bases at V and 6 bases at J, with 8 bases between the two ends. This CDR3 has 12 amino acids. The CDR3 sequence: CASSLGSKTQYF. CDR3 bases: TGTGCCAGCAGTTTGGGTTCGAAGACCCAGTACTTC.

The chain carries TRBV18 and TRBJ1-2; D is undetermined. The length of the CDR3 is 14 residues. The germline V gene encodes CDR1 KGHSH and CDR2 LQKENI. V lost 3 bases to trimming and J lost 4 bases, with 12 bases between them. CDR3 sequence: CASSPADGVYGYTF. In DNA, the CDR3 is TGTGCCAGCTCACCGGCGGACGGCGTCTATGGCTACACCTTC. Drawing the rest from reference TRBV18 and TRBJ1-2, the complete variable domain is NAGVMQNPRHLVRRRGQEARLRCSPMKGHSHVYWYRQLPEEGLKFMVYLQKENIIDESGMPKERFSAEFPKEGPSILRIQQVVRGDSAAYFCASSPADGVYGYTFGSGTRLTVV.

This clonotype has a count of ten or more. The chain links TRBV28 to TRBJ2-3, with D perhaps TRBD2 (6 bases). With 6 bases removed from V and 10 bases from J, the gap between germline ends came to 11 bases. Germline assignment: CDR1 MDHEN and CDR2 SYDVKM. CDR3 length: 11 residues. DNA for the CDR3: TGTGCCAGCAGCTCACGGGGGTCGCAGTATTTT. Protein: CASSSRGSQYF.

This clonotype occurred many times. The J gene is TRBJ1-2, the V gene TRBV5-1; D unclear. The germline CDR1 and CDR2 sequences are SGHRS and YFSETQ. Trimming removed 1 base from V and 11 bases from J, with 12 bases in between. The CDR3 runs to 12 residues. In DNA, the CDR3 is TGCGCCAGCAGCTTGAACTCCGGCGGGTACACCTTC. Amino acids: CASSLNSGGYTF.

This clonotype has more than one count but fewer than ten. J is TRBJ2-7 and V is TRBV18; no clear D gene. This CDR3 is built from 15 residues. The ends were cut back, 0 bases at V and 3 bases at J, with 12 bases in the middle. Per the germline V gene, CDR1 is KGHSH and CDR2 is LQKENI. CDR3 protein: CASSPPRASVYEQYF. The CDR3 DNA reads TGTGCCAGCTCACCACCTCGGGCTAGTGTCTACGAGCAGTACTTC. The full variable domain, with the rest looked up from reference TRBV18 and TRBJ2-7, is NAGVMQNPRHLVRRRGQEARLRCSPMKGHSHVYWYRQLPEEGLKFMVYLQKENIIDESGMPKERFSAEFPKEGPSILRIQQVVRGDSAAYFCASSPPRASVYEQYFGPGTRLTVT.

The chain couples TRBV7-9 to TRBJ1-1; TRBD1 matches at 7 bases. The CDR3 sequence is 14 residues long. From germline, CDR1 is SEHNR and CDR2 FQNEAQ (reference sequence). The trim removed 4 bases at V and 1 base at J, leaving 3 bases unmatched. This CDR3 reads CASSWDSKNTEAFF. CDR3 DNA sequence: TGTGCCAGCAGCTGGGACAGCAAGAACACTGAAGCTTTCTTT.

This clonotype has at least ten counts. The rearrangement uses TRBV25-1 and TRBJ2-7; 8 positions match TRBD2. Germline CDR1 MGHDK, CDR2 SYGVNS. The CDR3 covers 15 residues. The J segment lost 5 bases and the V segment lost 1 base, leaving 7 bases of the junction unmatched. This chain's CDR3 is CASSESRSGNDEQYF. CDR3 nucleotides: TGTGCCAGCAGTGAATCTCGTAGCGGGAACGACGAGCAGTACTTC.